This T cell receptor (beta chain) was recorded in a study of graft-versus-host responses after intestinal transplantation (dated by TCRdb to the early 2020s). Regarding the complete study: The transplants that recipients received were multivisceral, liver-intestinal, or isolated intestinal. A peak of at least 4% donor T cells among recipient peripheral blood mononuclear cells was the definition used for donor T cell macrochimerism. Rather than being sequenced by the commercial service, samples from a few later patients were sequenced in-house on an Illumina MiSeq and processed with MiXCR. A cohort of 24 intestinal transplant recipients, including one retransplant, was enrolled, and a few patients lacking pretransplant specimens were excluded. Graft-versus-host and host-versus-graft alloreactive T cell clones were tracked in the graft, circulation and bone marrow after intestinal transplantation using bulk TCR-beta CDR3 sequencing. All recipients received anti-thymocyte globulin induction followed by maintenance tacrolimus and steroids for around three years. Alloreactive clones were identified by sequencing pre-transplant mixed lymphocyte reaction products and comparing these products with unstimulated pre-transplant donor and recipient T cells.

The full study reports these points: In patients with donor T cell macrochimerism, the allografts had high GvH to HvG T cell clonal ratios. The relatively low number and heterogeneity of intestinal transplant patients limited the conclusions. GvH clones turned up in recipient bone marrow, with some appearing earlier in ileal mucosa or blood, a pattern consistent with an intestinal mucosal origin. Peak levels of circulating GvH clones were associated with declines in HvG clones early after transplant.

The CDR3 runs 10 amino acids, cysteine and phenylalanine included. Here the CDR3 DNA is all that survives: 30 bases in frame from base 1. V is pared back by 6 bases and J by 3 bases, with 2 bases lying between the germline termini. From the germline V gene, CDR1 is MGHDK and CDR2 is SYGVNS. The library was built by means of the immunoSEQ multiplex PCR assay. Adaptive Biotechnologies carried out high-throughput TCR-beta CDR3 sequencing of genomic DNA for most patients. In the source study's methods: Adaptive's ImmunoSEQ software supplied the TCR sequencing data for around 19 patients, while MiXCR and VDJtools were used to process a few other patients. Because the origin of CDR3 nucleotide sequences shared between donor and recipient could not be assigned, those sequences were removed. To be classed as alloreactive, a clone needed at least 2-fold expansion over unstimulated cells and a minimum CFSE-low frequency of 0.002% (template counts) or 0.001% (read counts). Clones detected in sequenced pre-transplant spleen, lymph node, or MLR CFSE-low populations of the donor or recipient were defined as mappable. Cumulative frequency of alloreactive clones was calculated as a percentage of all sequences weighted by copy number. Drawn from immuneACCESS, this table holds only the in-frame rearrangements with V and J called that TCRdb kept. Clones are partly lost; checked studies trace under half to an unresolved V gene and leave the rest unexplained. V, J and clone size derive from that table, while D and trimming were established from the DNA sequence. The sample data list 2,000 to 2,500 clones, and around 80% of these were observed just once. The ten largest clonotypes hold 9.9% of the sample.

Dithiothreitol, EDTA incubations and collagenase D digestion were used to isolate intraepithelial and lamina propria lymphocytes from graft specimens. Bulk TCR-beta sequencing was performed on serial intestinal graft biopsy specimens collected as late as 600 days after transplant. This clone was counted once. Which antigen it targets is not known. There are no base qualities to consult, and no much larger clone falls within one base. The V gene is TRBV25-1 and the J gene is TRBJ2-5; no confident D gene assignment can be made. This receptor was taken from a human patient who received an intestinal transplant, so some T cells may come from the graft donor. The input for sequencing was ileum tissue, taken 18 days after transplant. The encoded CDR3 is CASREETQYF. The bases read TGTGCCAGCAGGGAAGAGACCCAGTACTTC.